Given below is one TCR beta chain in context. The antigen it recognizes is unknown. No qualities accompany the bases; no much larger clone lies one base away. The receptor library was made with the immunoSEQ multiplex PCR assay. Here the immuneACCESS table is served through TCRdb, limited to in-frame sequences with V and J called. Missing clones are a known gap in these copies; in checked studies unresolved V genes cover under half, and the rest lacks a known reason. The sample yields 140,000 to 150,000 clones; 75% to 90% were counted once. Around 4.6% of the sample is taken by the ten largest. This record comes from a study of control samples from healthy donors and cancer patients (dated by TCRdb to about 2020). Per the germline V gene (reference sequence), SGHKS is the CDR1 and YYEKEE is the CDR2. Measured from the cysteine to the phenylalanine, the CDR3 is 15 residues long. Of all the DNA, just the CDR3 is kept, 45 bases in frame from base 1. V is cut by 2 bases and J by 4 bases, and the space between the germline ends is 15 bases.

Sequenced sample: blood. The TCR was taken from a man aged 25-45 years in good health. This chain is built from TRBV5-5 and TRBJ2-5, and TRBD2 may be the D gene, going by 5 matching bases. The nucleotides are TGTGCCAGCAGCTTTGGACTCACGATGGGAGAGACCCAGTACTTC. It is translated as CASSFGLTMGETQYF.